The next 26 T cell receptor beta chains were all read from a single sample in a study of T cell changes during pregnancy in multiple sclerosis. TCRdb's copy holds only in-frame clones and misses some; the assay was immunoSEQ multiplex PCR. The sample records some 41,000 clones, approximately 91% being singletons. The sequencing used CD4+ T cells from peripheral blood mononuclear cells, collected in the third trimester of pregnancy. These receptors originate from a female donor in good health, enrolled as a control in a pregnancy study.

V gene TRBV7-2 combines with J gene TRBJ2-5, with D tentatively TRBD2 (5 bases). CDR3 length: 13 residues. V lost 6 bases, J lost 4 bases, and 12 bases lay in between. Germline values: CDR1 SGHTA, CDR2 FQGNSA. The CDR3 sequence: CASRKNEGETQYF. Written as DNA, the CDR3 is TGTGCCAGCAGGAAAAATGAGGGAGAGACCCAGTACTTC.

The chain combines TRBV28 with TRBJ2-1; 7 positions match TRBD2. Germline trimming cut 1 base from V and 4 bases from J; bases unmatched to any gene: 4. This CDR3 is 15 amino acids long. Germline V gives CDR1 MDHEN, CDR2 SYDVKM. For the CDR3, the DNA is TGTGCCAGCAGTTTATACTCACTAGCGTACAATGAGCAGTTCTTC. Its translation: CASSLYSLAYNEQFF.

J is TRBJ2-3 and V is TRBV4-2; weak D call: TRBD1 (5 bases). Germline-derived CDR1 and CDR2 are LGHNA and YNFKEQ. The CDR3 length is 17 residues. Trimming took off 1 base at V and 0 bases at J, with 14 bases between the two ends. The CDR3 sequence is CASSQGVPGSSTDTQYF. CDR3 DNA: TGTGCCAGCAGCCAAGGGGTCCCAGGGTCTAGCACAGATACGCAGTATTTT.

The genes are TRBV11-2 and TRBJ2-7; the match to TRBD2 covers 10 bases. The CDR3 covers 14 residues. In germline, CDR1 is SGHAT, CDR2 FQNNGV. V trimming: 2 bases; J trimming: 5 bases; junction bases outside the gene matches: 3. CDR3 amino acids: CASSLSGLANEQYF. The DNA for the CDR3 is TGTGCCAGCAGCTTATCGGGACTAGCGAACGAGCAGTACTTC.

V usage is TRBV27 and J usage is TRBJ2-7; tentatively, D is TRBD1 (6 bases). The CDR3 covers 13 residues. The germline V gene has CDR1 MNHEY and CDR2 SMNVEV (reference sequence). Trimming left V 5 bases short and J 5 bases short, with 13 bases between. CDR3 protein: CASSPTGTNEQYF. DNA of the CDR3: TGTGCCAGCAGTCCCACAGGGACAAACGAGCAGTACTTC.

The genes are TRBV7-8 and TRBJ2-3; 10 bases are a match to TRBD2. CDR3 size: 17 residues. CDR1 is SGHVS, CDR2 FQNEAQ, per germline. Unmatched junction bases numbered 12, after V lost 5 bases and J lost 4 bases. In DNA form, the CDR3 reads TGTGCCAGCAGCCCCCCTCTGCGCCTAGCGGGAGCAGATACGCAGTATTTT. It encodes CASSPPLRLAGADTQYF.

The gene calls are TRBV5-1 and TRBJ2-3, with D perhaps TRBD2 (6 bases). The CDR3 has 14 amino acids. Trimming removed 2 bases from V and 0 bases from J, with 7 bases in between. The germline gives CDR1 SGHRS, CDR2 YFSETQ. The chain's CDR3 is CASSFAGSTDTQYF. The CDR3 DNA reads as TGCGCCAGCAGCTTCGCGGGAAGCACAGATACGCAGTATTTT.

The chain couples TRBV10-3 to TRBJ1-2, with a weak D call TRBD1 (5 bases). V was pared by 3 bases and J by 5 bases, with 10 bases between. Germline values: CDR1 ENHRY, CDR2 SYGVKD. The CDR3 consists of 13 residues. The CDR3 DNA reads TGTGCCATCAGTGACATGGGGCGGTATGGCTACACCTTC. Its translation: CAISDMGRYGYTF.

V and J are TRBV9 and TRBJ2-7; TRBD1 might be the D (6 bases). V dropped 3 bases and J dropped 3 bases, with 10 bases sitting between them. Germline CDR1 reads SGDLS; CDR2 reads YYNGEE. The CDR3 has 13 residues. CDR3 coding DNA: TGTGCCAGCAGCGCCACAGGGTACTACGAGCAGTACTTC. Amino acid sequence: CASSATGYYEQYF.

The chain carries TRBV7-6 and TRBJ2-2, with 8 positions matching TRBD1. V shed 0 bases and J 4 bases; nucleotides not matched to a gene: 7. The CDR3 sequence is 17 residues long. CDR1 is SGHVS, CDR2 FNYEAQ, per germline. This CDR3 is CASSLAQGALVTGELFF. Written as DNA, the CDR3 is TGTGCCAGCAGCTTAGCTCAGGGGGCGCTGGTCACCGGGGAGCTGTTTTTT.

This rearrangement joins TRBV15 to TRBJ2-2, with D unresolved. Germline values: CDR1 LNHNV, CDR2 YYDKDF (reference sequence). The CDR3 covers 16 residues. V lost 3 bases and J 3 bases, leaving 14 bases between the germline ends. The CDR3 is CATSSPGAAHTGELFF. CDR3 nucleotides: TGTGCCACCAGCAGCCCCGGCGCGGCCCACACCGGGGAGCTGTTTTTT.

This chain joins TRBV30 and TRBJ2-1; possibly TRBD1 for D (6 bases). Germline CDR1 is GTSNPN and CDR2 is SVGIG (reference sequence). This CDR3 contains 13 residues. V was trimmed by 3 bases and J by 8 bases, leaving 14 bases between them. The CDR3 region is CAWRGAGRHEQFF. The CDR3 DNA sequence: TGTGCCTGGAGGGGGGCAGGTCGTCATGAGCAGTTCTTC.

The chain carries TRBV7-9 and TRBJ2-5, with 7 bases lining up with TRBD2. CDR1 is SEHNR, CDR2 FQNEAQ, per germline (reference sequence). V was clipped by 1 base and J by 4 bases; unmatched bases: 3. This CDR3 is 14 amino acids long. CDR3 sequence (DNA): TGTGCCAGCAGCTTAGGTTTAGCGGGAGAGACCCAGTACTTC. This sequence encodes CASSLGLAGETQYF.

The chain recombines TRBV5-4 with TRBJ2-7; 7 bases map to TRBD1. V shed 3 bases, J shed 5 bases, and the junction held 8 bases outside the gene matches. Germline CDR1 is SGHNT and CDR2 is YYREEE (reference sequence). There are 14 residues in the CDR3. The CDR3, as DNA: TGTGCCAGCAGCTACGACAGGGCCGGCAACGAGCAGTACTTC. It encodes CASSYDRAGNEQYF. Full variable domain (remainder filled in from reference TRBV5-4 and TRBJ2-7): ETGVTQSPTHLIKTRGQQVTLRCSSQSGHNTVSWYQQALGQGPQFIFQYYREEENGRGNFPPRFSGLQFPNYSSELNVNALELDDSALYLCASSYDRAGNEQYFGPGTRLTVT.

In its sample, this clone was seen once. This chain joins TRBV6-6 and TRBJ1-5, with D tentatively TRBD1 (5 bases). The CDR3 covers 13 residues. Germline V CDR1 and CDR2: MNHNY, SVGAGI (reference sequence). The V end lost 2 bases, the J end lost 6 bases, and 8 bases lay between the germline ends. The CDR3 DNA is TGTGCCAGCAGTTACGTGCAGGGTCAGCCCCAGCATTTT. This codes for CASSYVQGQPQHF.

DNA for the CDR3: TGTGCCAGCAGGGGGACAGTCTACGAGCAGTACTTC. As protein: CASRGTVYEQYF. The chain links TRBV6-5 to TRBJ2-7, with 7 bases aligning to TRBD1. The germline V gene has CDR1 MNHEY and CDR2 SVGAGI. The CDR3 consists of 12 residues. V was clipped by 6 bases and J by 3 bases; unmatched bases: 2.

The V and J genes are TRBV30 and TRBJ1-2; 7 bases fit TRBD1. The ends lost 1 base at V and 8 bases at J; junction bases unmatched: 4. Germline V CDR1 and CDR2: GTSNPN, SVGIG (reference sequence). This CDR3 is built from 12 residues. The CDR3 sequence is CAWSGRGYGYTF. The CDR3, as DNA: TGTGCCTGGAGTGGCAGGGGGTACGGCTACACCTTC.

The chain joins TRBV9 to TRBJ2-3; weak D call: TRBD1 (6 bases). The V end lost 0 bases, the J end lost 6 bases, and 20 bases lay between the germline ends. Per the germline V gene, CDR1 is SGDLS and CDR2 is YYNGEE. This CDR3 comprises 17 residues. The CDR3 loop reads CASSVAGSLLGGDTQYF. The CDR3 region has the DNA TGTGCCAGCAGCGTAGCTGGCTCGCTCTTAGGGGGTGATACGCAGTATTTT.

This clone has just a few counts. CDR3 protein: CSVTTNPNTEAFF. CDR3 bases: TGCAGCGTTACGACTAACCCGAACACTGAAGCTTTCTTT. This chain links TRBV29-1 with TRBJ1-1; the D is unclear. Trimming removed 5 bases from V and 1 base from J, with 11 bases in between. In germline, CDR1 is SQVTM, CDR2 ANQGSEA. CDR3 length: 13 amino acids.

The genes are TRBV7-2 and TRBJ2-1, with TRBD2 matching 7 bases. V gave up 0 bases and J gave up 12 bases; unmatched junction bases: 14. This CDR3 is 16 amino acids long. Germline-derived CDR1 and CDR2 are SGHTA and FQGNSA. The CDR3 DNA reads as TGTGCCAGCAGCTTAGCCGGCGTTGGGCGGGAGAGGGGGCAGTTCTTC. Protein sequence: CASSLAGVGRERGQFF.

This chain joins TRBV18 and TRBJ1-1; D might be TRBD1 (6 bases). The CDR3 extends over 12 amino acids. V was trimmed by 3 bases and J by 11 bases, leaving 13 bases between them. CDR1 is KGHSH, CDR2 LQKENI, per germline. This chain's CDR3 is CASSPRGGRAFF. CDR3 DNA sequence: TGTGCCAGCTCACCCCGAGGGGGTCGGGCTTTCTTT.

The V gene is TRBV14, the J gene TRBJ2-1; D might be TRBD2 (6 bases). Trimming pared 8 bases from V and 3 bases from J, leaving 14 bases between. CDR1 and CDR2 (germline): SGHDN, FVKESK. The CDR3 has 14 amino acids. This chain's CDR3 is CASGGSSLYNEQFF. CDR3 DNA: TGTGCCAGCGGGGGGTCTAGCCTCTACAATGAGCAGTTCTTC.

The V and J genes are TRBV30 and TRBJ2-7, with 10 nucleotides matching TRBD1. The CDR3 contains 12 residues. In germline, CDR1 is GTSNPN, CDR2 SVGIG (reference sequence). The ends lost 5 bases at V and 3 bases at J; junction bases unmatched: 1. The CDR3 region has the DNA TGTGCCTGGGGGACAGGGGTCTACGAGCAGTACTTC. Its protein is CAWGTGVYEQYF.

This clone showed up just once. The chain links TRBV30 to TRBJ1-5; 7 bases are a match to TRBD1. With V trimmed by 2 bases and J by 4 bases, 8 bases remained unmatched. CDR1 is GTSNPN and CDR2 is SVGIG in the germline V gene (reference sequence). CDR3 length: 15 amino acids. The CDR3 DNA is TGTGCCTGGAGTAGCCAGGGGGAATTTAATCAGCCCCAGCATTTT. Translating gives CAWSSQGEFNQPQHF.

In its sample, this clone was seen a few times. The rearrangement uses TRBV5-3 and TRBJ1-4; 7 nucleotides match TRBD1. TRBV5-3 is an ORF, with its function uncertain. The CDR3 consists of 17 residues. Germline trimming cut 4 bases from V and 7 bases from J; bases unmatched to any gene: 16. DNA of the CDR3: TGTGCCAGAAGCGGCTCCGGACTACAGGGGTTGGGTGAAAAACTGTTTTTT. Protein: CARSGSGLQGLGEKLFF.

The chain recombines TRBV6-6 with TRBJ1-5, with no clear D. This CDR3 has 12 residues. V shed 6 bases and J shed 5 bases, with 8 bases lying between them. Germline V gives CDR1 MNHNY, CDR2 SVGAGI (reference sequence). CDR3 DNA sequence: TGTGCCAGCAGAATACCGGATCAGCCCCAGCATTTT. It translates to CASRIPDQPQHF.